This T cell receptor (beta chain) was sequenced in a study of T cell changes during pregnancy in multiple sclerosis. The trim removed 5 bases at V and 4 bases at J, leaving 10 bases unmatched. The CDR3 totals 17 residues. Germline loops: CDR1 PRHDT, CDR2 FYEKMQ (reference sequence). Profiling relied on immunoSEQ multiplex PCR, and the TCRdb table lists in-frame clones only, not all of them. Among approximately 63,000 clones listed, around 91% were seen once. Source: peripheral blood, taken after pregnancy. This receptor was obtained from a female donor in good health, enrolled as a control in a pregnancy study. The genes are TRBV13 and TRBJ2-1; 11 positions agree with TRBD2. The chain's CDR3 is CASSPPRLAGLYNEQFF. DNA of the CDR3: TGTGCCAGCAGCCCACCCCGACTAGCGGGACTGTACAATGAGCAGTTCTTC.